Below, 29 T cell receptor beta chains from the same sample are listed, as sequenced in a study of Graves' ophthalmopathy and Graves' hyperthyroidism. Transcripts of RNA were the source for amplifying TCR beta CDR3 regions. HTBI-primed RT-PCR formed the first round, and a multiplex PCR formed the second. MiXCR, applied by TCRdb to the multiplex PCR reads, yields one record per CDR3 protein. The sample shows around 1.1 million distinct CDR3 sequences, about 35% of them seen only once. Specimen: peripheral blood or thyroid tissue (not recorded which). These receptor sequences come from an adult man with Graves' hyperthyroidism.

This chain joins TRBV28 and TRBJ2-5, with a tentative D call TRBD1 (6 bases). The CDR3 has 11 residues. In germline, CDR1 is MDHEN, CDR2 SYDVKM. V lost 0 bases and J 10 bases, leaving 6 bases between the germline ends. CDR3 DNA: TGTGCCAGCAGTTTATGGGACAGCCAGTACTTC. Residues: CASSLWDSQYF.

This clonotype was counted ten times or more. V and J are TRBV9 and TRBJ1-2; 7 nucleotides align to TRBD1. From germline, CDR1 is SGDLS and CDR2 YYNGEE. V lost 6 bases and J lost 0; bases outside the gene matches: 2. The CDR3 loop spans 13 amino acids. The CDR3 region has the DNA TGTGCCAGCACACAGGGGTCTAACTATGGCTACACCTTC. It is translated as CASTQGSNYGYTF. Based on the CDR3 plus reference TRBV9 and TRBJ1-2, the full variable domain is DSGVTQTPKHLITATGQRVTLRCSPRSGDLSVYWYQQSLDQGLQFLIQYYNGEERAKGNILERFSAQQFPDLHSELNLSSLELGDSALYFCASTQGSNYGYTFGSGTRLTVV.

This clonotype was recorded many times. This rearrangement joins TRBV5-1 to TRBJ2-7, with D possibly TRBD2 on 6 matching bases. CDR3 length equals 16 residues. The germline V gene has CDR1 SGHRS and CDR2 YFSETQ. V was cut by 4 bases and J by 1 base, with 18 bases left in between. The CDR3 region is CASSQLLGGISYEQYF. In DNA form, the CDR3 reads TGCGCCAGCAGCCAACTGCTGGGGGGTATATCCTACGAGCAGTACTTC.

This clonotype was seen more than once but under ten times. The rearrangement joins TRBV27 to TRBJ2-5; D is uncertain. Germline CDR1 and CDR2: MNHEY and SMNVEV (reference sequence). With 2 bases removed from V and 7 bases from J, the gap between germline ends came to 8 bases. The CDR3 is made up of 12 amino acids. The chain's CDR3 is CASSLGEGTQYF. In nucleotides, the CDR3 is TGTGCCAGCAGTTTAGGCGAAGGGACCCAGTACTTC.

J is TRBJ2-7 and V is TRBV4-3, with TRBD1 identical over 8 bases. Trimming took 4 bases from V and 0 from J; bases not matched to a gene: 8. The CDR3 spans 16 residues. CDR1 and CDR2 from the germline V gene are LGHNA and YSLEER. The CDR3 nucleotides read TGCGCCAGCAGCCGCCCAACAGGGGGGTCCTCCTACGAGCAGTACTTC. This translates into CASSRPTGGSSYEQYF.

This clonotype has a count of ten or more. The J gene is TRBJ1-4, the V gene TRBV11-2; no definite D call. Trimming removed 4 bases from V and 9 bases from J, with 18 bases in between. CDR1 and CDR2 from the germline V gene are SGHAT and FQNNGV. The CDR3 is made up of 15 amino acids. The CDR3 DNA sequence: TGTGCCAGCAGCTCCCTCATGGGTCGGGAGCAAAAACTGTTTTTT. Amino acid sequence: CASSSLMGREQKLFF.

At least ten counts were recorded for this clonotype. The chain uses TRBV20-1 and TRBJ1-5; 8 bases are shared with TRBD1. The CDR3 sequence is 14 residues long. Unmatched junction bases numbered 7, after V lost 6 bases and J lost 3 bases. The germline CDR1 and CDR2 sequences are DFQATT and SNEGSKA (reference sequence). The CDR3 reads CSARTGTLNQPQHF. The CDR3, as DNA: TGCAGTGCGCGGACAGGGACCCTCAATCAGCCCCAGCATTTT.

The rearrangement joins TRBV29-1 to TRBJ1-6, with 8 positions matching TRBD1. The V gene's germline CDR1 is SQVTM and CDR2 ANQGSEA. The CDR3 consists of 13 residues. Trimming removed 7 bases from V and 7 bases from J; junction bases left unmatched: 6. DNA for the CDR3: TGCAGCGCAGACTCAGGGGGCAATTCACCCCTCCACTTT. It yields the protein CSADSGGNSPLHF.

Details on this clonotype: One junction end disagrees with the germline gene, perhaps due to a read error. V and J are TRBV10-3 and TRBJ1-3; D is ambiguous. The germline V gene has CDR1 ENHRY and CDR2 SYGVKD. CDR3 size: 15 residues. The CDR3 DNA sequence: TGTGCCAGCAGTTCTAAGAAGAACTCTGGAAACACCATATATTTT. This codes for CASSSKKNSGNTIYF.

This clonotype has at least ten counts. This chain connects TRBV9 to TRBJ2-5; D is unclear. The CDR3 covers 16 residues. Germline loops: CDR1 SGDLS, CDR2 YYNGEE. The ends were cut back, 0 bases at V and 4 bases at J, with 16 bases in the middle. CDR3 bases: TGTGCCAGCAGCGTAGATAGCAAACATGACCTAGAGACCCAGTACTTC. It encodes CASSVDSKHDLETQYF.

In its sample, this clonotype was seen a few times. This sequence joins TRBV20-1 and TRBJ2-5, with 11 bases aligning to TRBD2. This CDR3 is built from 16 residues. Germline-derived CDR1 and CDR2 are DFQATT and SNEGSKA (reference sequence). The V segment lost 3 bases and the J segment 6 bases; nucleotides outside the gene matches: 12. CDR3 sequence reads: CSARKRASGGLKTQYF. The CDR3 DNA is TGCAGTGCTAGGAAGAGGGCTAGCGGGGGGTTAAAGACCCAGTACTTC.

The rearrangement joins TRBV12-3 or TRBV12-4 to TRBJ2-2; TRBD2 matches at 7 bases. The V segment lost 7 bases and the J segment 5 bases; nucleotides outside the gene matches: 7. The CDR3 has 14 residues. Here the CDR3 DNA reads TGTGCCAGCACTCCGGGGGGAATTACCGGGGAGCTGTTTTTT. This codes for CASTPGGITGELFF.

This clonotype appeared many times. The V call is TRBV20-1, the J call TRBJ2-7, with D tentatively TRBD1 or TRBD2 (6 bases each). Germline values: CDR1 DFQATT, CDR2 SNEGSKA (reference sequence). Trimming cost V 1 base and J 1 base, with 14 bases left between them. The CDR3 has 15 amino acids. For the CDR3, the DNA is TGCAGTGCTAGAGCAAGGGGGGTATGGTCCTACGAGCAGTACTTC. This encodes CSARARGVWSYEQYF.

This chain joins TRBV19 and TRBJ2-7; D gene unclear. Germline CDR1 LNHDA, CDR2 SQIVND (reference sequence). V was shortened by 2 bases and J by 3 bases, with 8 bases between the two germline ends. The CDR3 length is 13 residues. The CDR3 sequence is CASSIRHNYEQYF. The CDR3 bases are TGTGCCAGTAGTATACGCCACAACTACGAGCAGTACTTC.

This clonotype was detected many times. V usage is TRBV29-1 and J usage is TRBJ2-6; D unresolved. The V gene lost 4 bases and the J gene lost 0 bases, with 7 bases spanning the gap. Germline V gene data show CDR1 as SQVTM and CDR2 as ANQGSEA. The CDR3 is 14 amino acids. CDR3 sequence: CSVGPNSGANVLTF. Here the CDR3 DNA reads TGCAGCGTTGGGCCAAACTCTGGGGCCAACGTCCTGACTTTC. The full variable domain, with the rest looked up from reference TRBV29-1 and TRBJ2-6, is SAVISQKPSRDICQRGTSLTIQCQVDSQVTMMFWYRQQPGQSLTLIATANQGSEATYESGFVIDKFPISRPNLTFSTLTVSNMSPEDSSIYLCSVGPNSGANVLTFGAGSRLTVL.

The table lists this clonotype with a few counts. The gene calls are TRBV15 and TRBJ1-4; D is perhaps TRBD1 (5 bases). The V end was cut by 0 bases, the J end by 4 bases, with 9 bases between. CDR1 is LNHNV and CDR2 is YYDKDF in the germline V gene (reference sequence). The CDR3 length is 15 residues. Here the CDR3 reads CATSRDGAGNEKLFF. CDR3 nucleotide sequence: TGTGCCACCAGCAGAGATGGGGCGGGTAATGAAAAACTGTTTTTT.

The rearrangement uses TRBV25-1 and TRBJ1-6; D ambiguous. The CDR3 loop spans 13 amino acids. Looked up from germline, CDR1 is MGHDK and CDR2 is SYGVNS. Trimming took 8 bases from V and 1 from J, leaving 6 bases between them. This chain's CDR3 is CASPGSYNSPLHF. The CDR3 DNA reads TGTGCCAGCCCAGGATCCTATAATTCACCCCTCCACTTT.

A word on this clonotype: This may be a read error, as it is one base from a much larger clone. The chain is built from TRBV20-1 and TRBJ1-1; no firm D call. This CDR3 contains 13 residues. Germline CDR1 DFQATT, CDR2 SNEGSKA (reference sequence). Trimming pared 1 base from V and 3 bases from J, leaving 9 bases between. In nucleotides, the CDR3 is TGCAGTGCTAGAGTTGAATTGGACACTGAAGCTTTCTTT. Its protein is CSARVELDTEAFF.

This CDR3 reads CASSQTGGYGSPLHF. The CDR3 nucleotides are TGTGCCAGCAGCCAAACAGGGGGTTATGGTTCACCCCTCCACTTT. This chain connects TRBV14 to TRBJ1-6, with 8 bases identical to TRBD1. The CDR3 covers 15 residues. Germline V lookup: CDR1 SGHDN, CDR2 FVKESK. The trim removed 2 bases at V and 9 bases at J, leaving 6 bases unmatched.

This clonotype was counted ten times or more. The genes are TRBV5-1 and TRBJ1-1; D perhaps matches TRBD1 (6 bases). Germline loops: CDR1 SGHRS, CDR2 YFSETQ. V shed 4 bases and J shed 3 bases, with 19 bases lying between them. The CDR3 length is 16 residues. CDR3 nucleotide sequence: TGCGCCAGCAGCGGGGGACTACAGGGAGGGGACACTGAAGCTTTCTTT. Translation gives CASSGGLQGGDTEAFF.

This clonotype has a count of ten or more. This chain links TRBV7-3 with TRBJ1-1; no clear D gene. Germline values: CDR1 SGHTA, CDR2 FQGTGA. Trimming shortened V by 1 base and J by 1 base, and 10 bases separated the two germline ends. The CDR3 is made up of 15 amino acids. In DNA form, the CDR3 reads TGTGCCAGCAGCTTAAGAGCGACGACGAACACTGAAGCTTTCTTT. Translating it yields CASSLRATTNTEAFF. Looking up the rest from reference TRBV7-3 and TRBJ1-1 gives the full variable domain: GAGVSQTPSNKVTEKGKYVELRCDPISGHTALYWYRQSLGQGPEFLIYFQGTGAADDSGLPNDRFFAVRPEGSVSTLKIQRTERGDSAVYLCASSLRATTNTEAFFGQGTRLTVV.

This rearrangement joins TRBV13 to TRBJ1-5, with D possibly matching TRBD1 (6 bases). This CDR3 spans 15 amino acids. Looked up from germline, CDR1 is PRHDT and CDR2 is FYEKMQ (reference sequence). V shed 5 bases and J shed 1 base, with 12 bases lying between them. CDR3 sequence reads: CASSRAGQSNQPQHF. CDR3 nucleotide sequence: TGTGCCAGCAGCCGAGCTGGACAGAGCAATCAGCCCCAGCATTTT.

Comment on this clonotype: A far bigger clonotype differs at one base, so this is likely a read error. The chain combines TRBV10-3 with TRBJ2-7; D is uncertain. The germline V and J ends were trimmed by 3 bases and 5 bases, with 5 bases remaining between them. Germline CDR1 and CDR2: ENHRY and SYGVKD. The CDR3 runs to 11 residues. CDR3 region: CAISDSHEQYF. The CDR3 nucleotides read TGTGCCATCAGTGATTCCCACGAGCAGTACTTC.

This clonotype was found many times. The chain couples TRBV9 to TRBJ2-2; possible D gene TRBD2, 5 bases. From germline, CDR1 is SGDLS and CDR2 YYNGEE. Trimming stripped 0 bases from V and 0 bases from J, with 9 bases between. This CDR3 has 16 amino acids. CDR3 protein: CASSVGVLANTGELFF. CDR3 nucleotide sequence: TGTGCCAGCAGCGTAGGGGTACTAGCGAACACCGGGGAGCTGTTTTTT.

With respect to this clonotype: This clone may be a read error of a much larger clone one base away. The chain combines TRBV7-2 with TRBJ1-4; TRBD1 is a possible D gene (6 bases). CDR1 SGHTA and CDR2 FQGNSA come from the germline V gene. The CDR3 is 15 residues long. CDR3 loop: CAGSSTGTTNEKLFF. As DNA, the CDR3 is TGTGCCGGCAGCTCCACAGGGACAACTAATGAAAAACTGTTTTTT. Supplemented by reference TRBV7-2 and TRBJ1-4, the full variable domain reads GAGVSQSPSNKVTEKGKDVELRCDPISGHTALYWYRQSLGQGLEFLIYFQGNSAPDKSGLPSDRFSAERTGGSVSTLTIQRTQQEDSAVYLCAGSSTGTTNEKLFFGSGTQLSVL.

The genes are TRBV10-3 and TRBJ2-5; D gene uncertain. V lost 8 bases to trimming and J lost 4 bases, with 11 bases between them. Germline V gives CDR1 ENHRY, CDR2 SYGVKD. This CDR3 has 12 amino acids. The CDR3: CAIDLSRETQYF. Written as DNA, the CDR3 is TGTGCCATCGACCTTTCCAGAGAGACCCAGTACTTC.

Ten or more counts support this clonotype. The chain recombines TRBV19 with TRBJ1-5; D remains ambiguous. The V and J ends lost 10 bases and 0 bases respectively, with 16 bases between them. The germline V gene has CDR1 LNHDA and CDR2 SQIVND (reference sequence). The CDR3 totals 15 residues. In nucleotides, the CDR3 is TGTGCCACCGAGGAAGAGAAATATAGCAATCAGCCCCAGCATTTT. It encodes CATEEEKYSNQPQHF.

There are many counts of this clonotype. V is TRBV7-8 and J is TRBJ1-6; TRBD1 matches at 8 bases. This CDR3 has 14 residues. Trimming at V came to 5 bases and at J to 8 bases, leaving 5 bases not matched to a gene. CDR1 SGHVS and CDR2 FQNEAQ come from the germline V gene. The CDR3 nucleotides are TGTGCCAGCAGCGACGACAGGGGCCATTCACCCCTCCACTTT. Protein sequence: CASSDDRGHSPLHF. Using reference TRBV7-8 and TRBJ1-6 for the parts outside the CDR3, the full variable domain is GAGVSQSPRYKVAKRGQDVALRCDPISGHVSLFWYQQALGQGPEFLTYFQNEAQLDKSGLPSDRFFAERPEGSVSTLKIQRTQQEDSAVYLCASSDDRGHSPLHFGNGTRLTVT.

The CDR3 DNA follows: TGTGCCAGCAGCCTCGGGGGGGTCGGCGAGCAGTACTTC. Protein sequence: CASSLGGVGEQYF. V gene TRBV27 combines with J gene TRBJ2-7; TRBD2 agrees at 8 bases. After removal of 6 bases from V and 6 bases from J, the junction contained 7 bases not matched to a gene. The germline CDR1 and CDR2 sequences are MNHEY and SMNVEV (reference sequence). This CDR3 contains 13 residues.